A single sample is the source of the 29 T cell receptor beta chains below, sequenced in a study of shared clonotypes between healthy human individuals. The data were produced by immunoSEQ multiplex PCR, yet TCRdb's version contains in-frame clones alone and is incomplete. The repertoire holds roughly 2.5 million clones, with over 85% as singletons. Sample: naive CD4+ T cells sorted from blood. Subset defined: CD45RA+ positively selected. These TCRs come from a young man in good health.

V and J are TRBV2 and TRBJ2-3; 10 bases map to TRBD2. CDR3 size: 15 residues. V lost 3 bases, J lost 6 bases, and 6 bases stayed unmatched. CDR1 and CDR2 (germline): SNHLY, FYNNEI. Here the CDR3 reads CASSDRASGGDTQYF. CDR3 nucleotide sequence: TGTGCCAGCAGTGACAGGGCTAGCGGGGGTGATACGCAGTATTTT.

The chain joins TRBV30 to TRBJ1-2; D may be TRBD1 (5 bases). CDR1 is GTSNPN, CDR2 SVGIG, per germline (reference sequence). CDR3 length: 13 residues. Trimming took off 5 bases at V and 8 bases at J, with 18 bases between the two ends. The CDR3 loop is CAWDRGAGRGYTF. CDR3 DNA: TGTGCCTGGGACCGTGGGGCGGGTAGAGGCTACACCTTC.

The chain employs TRBV4-3 and TRBJ1-5, with D tentatively TRBD1 (6 bases). With 2 bases removed from V and 4 bases from J, the gap between germline ends came to 9 bases. The CDR3 is 14 amino acids. Germline V gene data show CDR1 as LGHNA and CDR2 as YSLEER. The CDR3 loop is CASSQKGGNQPQHF. DNA for the CDR3: TGCGCCAGCAGCCAAAAAGGGGGAAATCAGCCCCAGCATTTT.

This clone came up once. The V and J genes are TRBV5-1 and TRBJ2-5, with D hard to call. Judging by the DNA end, TRBJ2-7 fits better; the J call may be wrong. CDR3 length: 16 residues. From germline, CDR1 is SGHRS and CDR2 YFSETQ. CDR3 nucleotides: TGCGCCAGCAGCTTGGTGCCTTCTGGTCAAGTCCACGAGCAGTACTTC. Translated: CASSLVPSGQVHEQYF.

This chain connects TRBV7-2 to TRBJ2-3, with 10 bases lining up with TRBD2. CDR3 length: 15 residues. V was clipped by 6 bases and J by 1 base; unmatched bases: 4. Germline V gives CDR1 SGHTA, CDR2 FQGNSA. The CDR3 region is CASSRGTSGTDTQYF. CDR3 bases: TGTGCCAGCAGTCGGGGGACTAGCGGCACAGATACGCAGTATTTT.

This chain uses TRBV5-1 with TRBJ2-3, with TRBD2 matching 7 bases. The CDR3 is 16 residues long. With 3 bases clipped from V and 0 bases from J, the junction kept 7 bases outside the gene matches. The germline gives CDR1 SGHRS, CDR2 YFSETQ. In nucleotides, the CDR3 is TGCGCCAGCAGCTCACAGCCAGCGGGAAGCACAGATACGCAGTATTTT. Translated: CASSSQPAGSTDTQYF.

The rearrangement uses TRBV27 and TRBJ1-1; weak D call: TRBD1 (6 bases). The CDR3 totals 13 residues. The ends were cut back, 8 bases at V and 4 bases at J, with 14 bases in the middle. CDR1 MNHEY and CDR2 SMNVEV come from the germline V gene (reference sequence). CDR3 sequence reads: CASARGMGTEAFF. DNA of the CDR3: TGTGCCAGCGCGAGGGGGATGGGCACTGAAGCTTTCTTT.

The chain employs TRBV2 and TRBJ2-5; TRBD2 aligns across 9 bases. Germline V gene lookup returns CDR1 SNHLY and CDR2 FYNNEI. The CDR3 has 16 residues. Germline trimming cut 5 bases from V and 6 bases from J; bases unmatched to any gene: 13. CDR3 nucleotides: TGTGCCAGCAGTAAGGGGGGTAGCGGGAGCTCGAAGACCCAGTACTTC. Protein product: CASSKGGSGSSKTQYF.

This sequence joins TRBV20-1 and TRBJ2-5; D is possibly TRBD2 (6 bases). Gene TRBJ2-7 matches the end of the DNA better, so the J call may be wrong. Germline-derived CDR1 and CDR2 are DFQATT and SNEGSKA (reference sequence). The length of the CDR3 is 11 residues. Here the CDR3 reads CSGTGDYEQYF. Here the CDR3 DNA reads TGCAGTGGGACGGGGGACTACGAGCAGTACTTC.

The chain joins TRBV25-1 to TRBJ2-5; TRBD1 matches 8 bases. The CDR3 has 15 amino acids. Trimming at V came to 4 bases and at J to 2 bases, leaving 6 bases not matched to a gene. Germline loops: CDR1 MGHDK, CDR2 SYGVNS. Written as DNA, the CDR3 is TGTGCCAGCAGTGCTGACAGGGGAGGACAAGAGACCCAGTACTTC. This encodes CASSADRGGQETQYF.

This chain joins TRBV7-8 and TRBJ1-2, with 10 bases that match TRBD1. Germline V lookup: CDR1 SGHVS, CDR2 FQNEAQ. V gave up 4 bases and J gave up 8 bases; unmatched junction bases: 7. This CDR3 comprises 14 residues. The CDR3 DNA follows: TGTGCCAGCAGCTGGGACAGGGGATTGAAGGGCTACACCTTC. It yields the protein CASSWDRGLKGYTF.

The chain is built from TRBV21-1 and TRBJ2-3; TRBD1 reflects the table's D call only, with no check against the DNA. TRBV21-1 is classified as a pseudogene. The length of the CDR3 is 14 residues. In nucleotides, the CDR3 is TGTGCCAGCAGCGACCGGGACAGGGGGTCCTTGAAGTATTTT. This gives the protein CASSDRDRGSLKYF.

J is TRBJ2-3 and V is TRBV2; D is ambiguous. Germline loops: CDR1 SNHLY, CDR2 FYNNEI. V shed 6 bases and J shed 6 bases, with 10 bases lying between them. The CDR3 runs to 12 residues. CDR3 in amino acids: CASRFQEDTQYF. The CDR3, as DNA: TGTGCCAGCAGATTCCAGGAGGATACGCAGTATTTT.

This chain uses TRBV20-1 with TRBJ2-1; possible D gene TRBD1, 5 bases. The length of the CDR3 is 10 residues. V lost 8 bases and J 8 bases, leaving 10 bases between the germline ends. From germline, CDR1 is DFQATT and CDR2 SNEGSKA (reference sequence). For the CDR3, the DNA is TGCAGTCCAAAAGGGGATGAGCAGTTCTTC. Protein product: CSPKGDEQFF.

In the case of this clone: The sample holds other DNA sequences that translate to the same CDR3. The rearrangement links TRBV6-4 to TRBJ1-2; the D is unclear. The CDR3 sequence is 14 residues long. Germline V gene lookup returns CDR1 MRHNA and CDR2 SNTAGT. V was shortened by 5 bases and J by 5 bases, with 15 bases between the two germline ends. The CDR3: CASSPSGGPYGYTF. The CDR3 region has the DNA TGTGCCAGCAGTCCTTCCGGCGGCCCATATGGCTACACCTTC.

This clone was observed once. The V call is TRBV7-2, the J call TRBJ2-7, with 10 bases that match TRBD2. Germline trimming cut 6 bases from V and 0 bases from J; bases unmatched to any gene: 14. This CDR3 is 18 amino acids long. Germline CDR1 reads SGHTA; CDR2 reads FQGNSA. The CDR3 nucleotides read TGTGCCAGCAGTTTCCGACCCGTAAGCGGGAGGGCCTCCTACGAGCAGTACTTC. As protein: CASSFRPVSGRASYEQYF.

This rearrangement joins TRBV6-6 to TRBJ2-3, with 7 bases identical to TRBD1. Germline values: CDR1 MNHNY, CDR2 SVGAGI (reference sequence). With V trimmed by 7 bases and J by 1 base, 8 bases remained unmatched. The CDR3 covers 15 residues. CDR3 sequence: CASTLEGAGTDTQYF. The CDR3 DNA follows: TGTGCCAGCACCCTTGAGGGGGCGGGCACAGATACGCAGTATTTT.

The chain carries TRBV6-5 and TRBJ1-5; 8 bases agree with TRBD1. Germline V gene lookup returns CDR1 MNHEY and CDR2 SVGAGI. V was clipped by 6 bases and J by 6 bases; unmatched bases: 7. This CDR3 spans 14 amino acids. CDR3 amino acids: CASRGQGQVQPQHF. CDR3 coding DNA: TGTGCCAGCAGAGGCCAGGGACAGGTTCAGCCCCAGCATTTT.

The chain carries TRBV19 and TRBJ1-6; unclear D gene. Germline lookup yields CDR1 LNHDA and CDR2 SQIVND (reference sequence). The CDR3 has 13 residues. Between the trimmed V and J ends, which lost 2 bases and 7 bases, there was a span of 6 bases. The CDR3 coding sequence is TGTGCCAGTAGTATATTTCGAAATTCACCCCTCCACTTT. Its translation is CASSIFRNSPLHF.

This chain links TRBV7-9 with TRBJ1-1; tentative D call: TRBD1 (6 bases). The CDR3 loop spans 16 amino acids. Trimming took 7 bases from V and 4 from J, leaving 22 bases between them. Germline assignment: CDR1 SEHNR and CDR2 FQNEAQ (reference sequence). CDR3 sequence: CASTEQVHRESTEAFF. The CDR3 DNA reads TGTGCCAGCACCGAGCAAGTTCACAGGGAGTCCACTGAAGCTTTCTTT.

This sequence joins TRBV7-3 and TRBJ2-1; the D is unclear. CDR1 and CDR2 from the germline V gene are SGHTA and FQGTGA. With 2 bases removed from V and 1 base from J, the gap between germline ends came to 9 bases. This CDR3 has 15 residues. DNA for the CDR3: TGTGCCAGCAGCTTATTTGGGAATTCCTACAATGAGCAGTTCTTC. Translated: CASSLFGNSYNEQFF.

The chain uses TRBV7-9 and TRBJ2-2; D might be TRBD2 (5 bases). Per germline, CDR1 SEHNR and CDR2 FQNEAQ (reference sequence). The CDR3 covers 14 residues. The ends were cut back, 2 bases at V and 5 bases at J, with 9 bases in the middle. The CDR3 sequence: CASSLIGETGELFF. In DNA form, the CDR3 reads TGTGCCAGCAGCTTAATCGGGGAAACCGGGGAGCTGTTTTTT.

The chain employs TRBV4-1 and TRBJ1-1, with 8 bases matching TRBD1. V was pared by 4 bases and J by 4 bases, with 5 bases of the junction left unmatched. The germline CDR1 and CDR2 sequences are MGHRA and YSYEKL. This CDR3 comprises 14 residues. The CDR3 DNA reads as TGCGCCAGCAGCCCCTGGGACAGGTCCACTGAAGCTTTCTTT. Its translation: CASSPWDRSTEAFF.

The chain couples TRBV5-1 to TRBJ1-1, with 9 bases matching TRBD1. The CDR3 has 16 amino acids. Germline CDR1 SGHRS, CDR2 YFSETQ. V shed 2 bases and J 4 bases; nucleotides not matched to a gene: 9. Here the CDR3 DNA reads TGCGCCAGCAGCTTCACCGGGACAGGGATCAGCACTGAAGCTTTCTTT. This translates into CASSFTGTGISTEAFF. Full variable domain (rest looked up from reference TRBV5-1 and TRBJ1-1): KAGVTQTPRYLIKTRGQQVTLSCSPISGHRSVSWYQQTPGQGLQFLFEYFSETQRNKGNFPGRFSGRQFSNSRSEMNVSTLELGDSALYLCASSFTGTGISTEAFFGQGTRLTVV.

V is TRBV10-3 and J is TRBJ2-2, with D tentatively TRBD1 (7 bases). The CDR3 spans 15 residues. Germline CDR1 reads ENHRY; CDR2 reads SYGVKD. V lost 4 bases and J lost 5, with 14 bases in between. Written as DNA, the CDR3 is TGTGCCATCAGTGCGGGGGCAGGGGGGACCGGGGAGCTGTTTTTT. It specifies CAISAGAGGTGELFF.

This clone was observed a few times. The rearrangement joins TRBV30 to TRBJ1-1; 9 positions match TRBD1. From germline, CDR1 is GTSNPN and CDR2 SVGIG (reference sequence). V lost 1 base to trimming and J lost 4 bases; unmatched junction nucleotides: 10. This CDR3 comprises 16 residues. The DNA of the CDR3 is TGTGCCTGGAGTGCCCGGGACAGGGATTGGCGCACTGAAGCTTTCTTT. It codes for CAWSARDRDWRTEAFF.

The V and J genes are TRBV4-1 and TRBJ2-5; 13 positions match TRBD2. Germline values: CDR1 MGHRA, CDR2 YSYEKL. V dropped 1 base and J dropped 2; count of bases not matched to a gene: 1. CDR3 length: 16 residues. The CDR3 coding sequence is TGCGCCAGCAGCCAAGGGGGACTAGCGGGGCAAGAGACCCAGTACTTC. It specifies CASSQGGLAGQETQYF.

The chain is built from TRBV7-9 and TRBJ2-2; 9 nucleotides agree with TRBD1. This CDR3 is built from 16 residues. J lost 6 bases, V lost 2 bases, and 7 bases had no gene match. Germline CDR1 is SEHNR and CDR2 is FQNEAQ (reference sequence). DNA for the CDR3: TGTGCCAGCAGCTTACAGACAGGGGGTTATTCCGGGGAGCTGTTTTTT. Its translation is CASSLQTGGYSGELFF.

This chain uses TRBV6-5 with TRBJ1-1; D is unresolved. Germline V gene lookup returns CDR1 MNHEY and CDR2 SVGAGI. V lost 8 bases to trimming and J lost 1 base, with 17 bases between them. This CDR3 is 15 amino acids long. CDR3: CASSRGVKGNTEAFF. The CDR3 DNA reads TGTGCCAGCTCCCGCGGGGTCAAGGGGAACACTGAAGCTTTCTTT.